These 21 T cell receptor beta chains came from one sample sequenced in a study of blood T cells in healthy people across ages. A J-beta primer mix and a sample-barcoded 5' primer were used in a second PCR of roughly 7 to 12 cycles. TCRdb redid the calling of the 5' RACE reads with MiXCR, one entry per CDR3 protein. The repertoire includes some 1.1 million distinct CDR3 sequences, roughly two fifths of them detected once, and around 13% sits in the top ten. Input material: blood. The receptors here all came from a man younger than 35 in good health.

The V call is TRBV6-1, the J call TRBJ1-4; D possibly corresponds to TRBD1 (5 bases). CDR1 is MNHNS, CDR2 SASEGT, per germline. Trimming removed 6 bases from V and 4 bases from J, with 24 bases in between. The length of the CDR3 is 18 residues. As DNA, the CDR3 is TGTGCCAGCAGCGGACGGGGGAAGGCCGGTCTTATTAATGAAAAACTGTTTTTT. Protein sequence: CASSGRGKAGLINEKLFF.

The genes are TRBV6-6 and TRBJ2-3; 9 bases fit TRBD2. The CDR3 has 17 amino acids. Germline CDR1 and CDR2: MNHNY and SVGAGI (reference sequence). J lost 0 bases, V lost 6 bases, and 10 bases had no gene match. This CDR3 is CASSSASGVGSTDTQYF. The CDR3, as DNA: TGTGCCAGCAGCTCGGCTAGCGGGGTCGGGAGCACAGATACGCAGTATTTT.

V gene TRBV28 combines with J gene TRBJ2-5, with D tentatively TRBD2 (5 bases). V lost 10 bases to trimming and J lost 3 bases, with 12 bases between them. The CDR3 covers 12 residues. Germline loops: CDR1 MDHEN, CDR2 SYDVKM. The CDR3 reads CATQIGEETQYF. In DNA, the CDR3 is TGTGCCACCCAAATCGGGGAAGAGACCCAGTACTTC.

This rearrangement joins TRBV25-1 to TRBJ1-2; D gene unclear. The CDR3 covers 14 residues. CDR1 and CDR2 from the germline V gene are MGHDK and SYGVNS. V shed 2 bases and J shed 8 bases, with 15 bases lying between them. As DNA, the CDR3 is TGTGCCAGCAGTGAAGCCCACCTCCAGGCAGGCTACACCTTC. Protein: CASSEAHLQAGYTF.

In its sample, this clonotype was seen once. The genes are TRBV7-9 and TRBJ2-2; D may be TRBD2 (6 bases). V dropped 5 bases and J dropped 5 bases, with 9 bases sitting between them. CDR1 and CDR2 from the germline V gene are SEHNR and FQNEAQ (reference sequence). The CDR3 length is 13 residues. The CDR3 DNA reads TGTGCCAGCAGCCAGACTAGTACCGGGGAGCTGTTTTTT. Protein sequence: CASSQTSTGELFF.

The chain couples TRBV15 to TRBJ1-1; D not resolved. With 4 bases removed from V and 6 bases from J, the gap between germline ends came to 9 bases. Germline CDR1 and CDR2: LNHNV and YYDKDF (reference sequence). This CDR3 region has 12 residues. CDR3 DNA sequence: TGTGCCACCAGCAACGGACCCCCTGAAGCTTTCTTT. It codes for CATSNGPPEAFF. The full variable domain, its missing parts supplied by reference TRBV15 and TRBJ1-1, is DAMVIQNPRYQVTQFGKPVTLSCSQTLNHNVMYWYQQKSSQAPKLLFHYYDKDFNNEADTPDNFQSRRPNTSFCFLDIRSPGLGDTAMYLCATSNGPPEAFFGQGTRLTVV.

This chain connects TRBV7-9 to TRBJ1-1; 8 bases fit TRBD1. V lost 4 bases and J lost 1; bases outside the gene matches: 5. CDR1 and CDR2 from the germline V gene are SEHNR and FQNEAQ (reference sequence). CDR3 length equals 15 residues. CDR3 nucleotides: TGTGCCAGCAGCTCCCCGGACAGGGCGAACACTGAAGCTTTCTTT. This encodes CASSSPDRANTEAFF.

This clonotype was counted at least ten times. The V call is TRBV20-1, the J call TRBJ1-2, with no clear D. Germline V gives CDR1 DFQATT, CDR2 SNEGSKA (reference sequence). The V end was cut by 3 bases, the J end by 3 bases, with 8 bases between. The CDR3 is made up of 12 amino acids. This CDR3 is CSASRPDYGYTF. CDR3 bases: TGCAGTGCTAGTCGACCGGACTATGGCTACACCTTC.

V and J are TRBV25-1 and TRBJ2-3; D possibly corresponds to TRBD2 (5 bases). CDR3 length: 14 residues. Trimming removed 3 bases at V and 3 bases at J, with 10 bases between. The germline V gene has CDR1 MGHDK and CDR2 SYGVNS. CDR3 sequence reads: CASSEEELTDTQYF. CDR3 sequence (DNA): TGTGCCAGCAGTGAGGAGGAGTTAACAGATACGCAGTATTTT.

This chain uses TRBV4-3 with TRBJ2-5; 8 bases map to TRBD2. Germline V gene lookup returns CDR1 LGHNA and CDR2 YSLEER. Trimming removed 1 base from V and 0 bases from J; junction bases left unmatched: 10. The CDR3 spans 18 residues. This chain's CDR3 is CASSQAPLSGEYQETQYF. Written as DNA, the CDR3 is TGCGCCAGCAGCCAAGCCCCTCTTAGCGGGGAGTACCAAGAGACCCAGTACTTC.

CDR3 DNA: TGTGCCAGCAGTGAAGGGATGGAGAGGGAGACCCAGTACTTC. It specifies CASSEGMERETQYF. The chain recombines TRBV6-1 with TRBJ2-5, with D hard to call. Germline V gene lookup returns CDR1 MNHNS and CDR2 SASEGT. The CDR3 spans 14 residues. V lost 1 base and J lost 5, with 11 bases in between.

CDR3 DNA: TGTGCCAGCAGTTTGCGGGGCGAAAGGATGAACACAGATACGCAGTATTTT. Its protein product is CASSLRGERMNTDTQYF. The chain is built from TRBV12-3 or TRBV12-4 and TRBJ2-3, with a weak D call TRBD2 (6 bases). Trimming cost V 3 bases and J 2 bases, with 18 bases left between them. The CDR3 loop spans 17 amino acids.

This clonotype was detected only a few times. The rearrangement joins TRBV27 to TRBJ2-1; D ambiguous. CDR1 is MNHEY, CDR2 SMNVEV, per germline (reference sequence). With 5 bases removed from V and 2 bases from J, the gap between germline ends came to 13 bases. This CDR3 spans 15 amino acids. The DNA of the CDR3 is TGTGCCAGCAGTCGGGTCCCTCCCCCCTACAATGAGCAGTTCTTC. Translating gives CASSRVPPPYNEQFF.

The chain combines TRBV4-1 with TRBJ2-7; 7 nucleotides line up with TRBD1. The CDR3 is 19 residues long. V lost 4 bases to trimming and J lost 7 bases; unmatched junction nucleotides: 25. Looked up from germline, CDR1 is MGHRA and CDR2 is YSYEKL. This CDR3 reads CASSLRPGQIFISYNEQYF. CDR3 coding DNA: TGCGCCAGCAGCCTACGACCGGGACAGATTTTTATCTCCTACAATGAGCAGTACTTC.

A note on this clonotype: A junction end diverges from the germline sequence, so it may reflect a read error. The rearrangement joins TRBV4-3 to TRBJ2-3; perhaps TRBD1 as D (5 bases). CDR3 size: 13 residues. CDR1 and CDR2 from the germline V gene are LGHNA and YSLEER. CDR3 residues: CAGSRHRTDTQYF. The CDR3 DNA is TGCGCCGGCAGCCGACACAGGACAGATACGCAGTATTTT.

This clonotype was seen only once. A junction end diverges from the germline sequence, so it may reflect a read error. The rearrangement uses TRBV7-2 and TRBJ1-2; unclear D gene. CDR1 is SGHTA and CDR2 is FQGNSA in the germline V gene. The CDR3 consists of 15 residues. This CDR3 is CVSSLEGSSNYGYTF. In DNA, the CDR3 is TGTGTCAGCAGCCTAGAGGGCAGCTCTAACTATGGCTACACCTTC. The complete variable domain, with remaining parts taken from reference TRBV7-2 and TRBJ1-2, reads GAGVSQSPSNKVTEKGKDVELRCDPISGHTALYWYRQSLGQGLEFLIYFQGNSAPDKSGLPSDRFSAERTGGSVSTLTIQRTQQEDSAVYLCVSSLEGSSNYGYTFGSGTRLTVV.

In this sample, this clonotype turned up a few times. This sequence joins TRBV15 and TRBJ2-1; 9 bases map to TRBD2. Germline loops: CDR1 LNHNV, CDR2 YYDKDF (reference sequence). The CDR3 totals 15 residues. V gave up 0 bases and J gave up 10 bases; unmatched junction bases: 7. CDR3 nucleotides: TGTGCCACCAGCAGAGATCTAGCGGGGACTCCCGAGCAGTTCTTC. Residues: CATSRDLAGTPEQFF. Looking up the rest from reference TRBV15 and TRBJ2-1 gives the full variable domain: DAMVIQNPRYQVTQFGKPVTLSCSQTLNHNVMYWYQQKSSQAPKLLFHYYDKDFNNEADTPDNFQSRRPNTSFCFLDIRSPGLGDTAMYLCATSRDLAGTPEQFFGPGTRLTVL.

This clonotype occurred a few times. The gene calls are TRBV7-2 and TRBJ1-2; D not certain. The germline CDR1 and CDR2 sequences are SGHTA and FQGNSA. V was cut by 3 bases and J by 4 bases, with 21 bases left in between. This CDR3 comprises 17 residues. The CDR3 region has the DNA TGTGCCAGCAGCTTGAAAGGATTGGCAGGAACCTCCTATGGCTACACCTTC. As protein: CASSLKGLAGTSYGYTF.

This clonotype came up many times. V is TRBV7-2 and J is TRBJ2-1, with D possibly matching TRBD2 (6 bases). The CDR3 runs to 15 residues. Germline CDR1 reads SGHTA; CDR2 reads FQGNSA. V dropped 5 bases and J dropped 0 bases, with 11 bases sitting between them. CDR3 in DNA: TGTGCCAGCAGCCCCATGGGGGGCTCCTACAATGAGCAGTTCTTC. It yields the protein CASSPMGGSYNEQFF.

The DNA of the CDR3 is TGTGCCAGCAGCATGACTAGCGGGGGTGTCCAAGAGACCCAGTACTTC. Amino acids: CASSMTSGGVQETQYF. J is TRBJ2-7 and V is TRBV5-6; 12 bases map to TRBD2. The end of the DNA fits TRBJ2-5 better, so the J call may be wrong. Germline CDR1 SGHDT, CDR2 YYEEEE. CDR3 length: 16 amino acids.

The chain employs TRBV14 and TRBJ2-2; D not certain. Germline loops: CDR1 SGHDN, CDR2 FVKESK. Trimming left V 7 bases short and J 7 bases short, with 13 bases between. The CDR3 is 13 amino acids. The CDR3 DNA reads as TGTGCCAGCACCAAAGCCGAGGTCGGGGAGCTGTTTTTT. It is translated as CASTKAEVGELFF.